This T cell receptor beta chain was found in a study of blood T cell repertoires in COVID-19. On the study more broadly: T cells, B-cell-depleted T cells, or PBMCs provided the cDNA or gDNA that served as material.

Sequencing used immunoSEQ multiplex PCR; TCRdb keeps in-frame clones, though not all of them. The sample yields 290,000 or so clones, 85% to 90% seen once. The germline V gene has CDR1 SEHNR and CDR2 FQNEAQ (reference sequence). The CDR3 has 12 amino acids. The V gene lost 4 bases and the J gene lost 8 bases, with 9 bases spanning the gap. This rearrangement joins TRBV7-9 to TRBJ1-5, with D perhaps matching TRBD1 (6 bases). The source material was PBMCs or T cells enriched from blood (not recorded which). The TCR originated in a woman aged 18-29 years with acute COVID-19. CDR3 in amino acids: CASSWTEEPQHF. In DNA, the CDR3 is TGTGCCAGCAGCTGGACAGAGGAGCCCCAGCATTTT.